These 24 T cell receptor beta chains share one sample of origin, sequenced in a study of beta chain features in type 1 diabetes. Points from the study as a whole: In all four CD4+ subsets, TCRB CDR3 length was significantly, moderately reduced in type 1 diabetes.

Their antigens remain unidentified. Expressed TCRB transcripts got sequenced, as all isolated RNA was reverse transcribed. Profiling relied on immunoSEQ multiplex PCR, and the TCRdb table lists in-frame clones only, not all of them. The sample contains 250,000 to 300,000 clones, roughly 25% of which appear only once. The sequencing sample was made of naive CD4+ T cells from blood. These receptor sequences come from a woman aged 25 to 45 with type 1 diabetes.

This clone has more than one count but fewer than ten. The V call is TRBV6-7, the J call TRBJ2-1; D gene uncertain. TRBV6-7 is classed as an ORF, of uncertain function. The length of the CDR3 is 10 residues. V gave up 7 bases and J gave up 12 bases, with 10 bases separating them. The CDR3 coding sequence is TGTGCCAGCATCTTAGCCGGGCAGTTCTTC. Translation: CASILAGQFF.

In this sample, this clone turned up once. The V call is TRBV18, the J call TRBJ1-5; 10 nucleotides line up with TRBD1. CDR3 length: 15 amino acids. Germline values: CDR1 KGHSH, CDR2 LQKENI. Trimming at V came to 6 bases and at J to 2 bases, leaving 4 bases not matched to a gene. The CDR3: CASSPGTGGNQPQHF. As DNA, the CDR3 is TGTGCCAGCTCCCCCGGGACAGGGGGCAATCAGCCCCAGCATTTT.

CDR3 nucleotides: TGCAGCGTTGAAGTAGGGGGGGGCACAGATACGCAGTATTTT. This sequence encodes CSVEVGGGTDTQYF. V is TRBV29-1 and J is TRBJ2-3, with D possibly matching TRBD2 (7 bases). There are 14 residues in the CDR3. CDR1 is SQVTM and CDR2 is ANQGSEA in the germline V gene. V dropped 1 base and J dropped 1 base, with 9 bases sitting between them.

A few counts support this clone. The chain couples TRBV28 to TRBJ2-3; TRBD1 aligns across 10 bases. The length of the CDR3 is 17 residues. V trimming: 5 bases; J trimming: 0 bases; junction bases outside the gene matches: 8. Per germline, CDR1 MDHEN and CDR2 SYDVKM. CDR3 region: CASSPQPGQGSTDTQYF. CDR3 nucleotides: TGTGCCAGCAGTCCCCAGCCGGGACAGGGGAGCACAGATACGCAGTATTTT.

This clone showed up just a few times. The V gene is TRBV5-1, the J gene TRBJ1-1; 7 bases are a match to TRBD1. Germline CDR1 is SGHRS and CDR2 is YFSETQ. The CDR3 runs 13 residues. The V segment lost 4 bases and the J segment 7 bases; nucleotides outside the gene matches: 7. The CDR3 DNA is TGCGCCAGCAGCACCGGACAGGAACGTGAAGCTTTCTTT. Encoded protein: CASSTGQEREAFF.

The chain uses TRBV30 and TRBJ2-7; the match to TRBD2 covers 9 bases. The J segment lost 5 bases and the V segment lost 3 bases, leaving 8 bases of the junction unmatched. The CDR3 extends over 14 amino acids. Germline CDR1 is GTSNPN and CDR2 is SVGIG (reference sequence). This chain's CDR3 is CAWSGAGGLDEQYF. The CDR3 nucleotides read TGTGCCTGGAGCGGGGCGGGAGGGTTAGACGAGCAGTACTTC.

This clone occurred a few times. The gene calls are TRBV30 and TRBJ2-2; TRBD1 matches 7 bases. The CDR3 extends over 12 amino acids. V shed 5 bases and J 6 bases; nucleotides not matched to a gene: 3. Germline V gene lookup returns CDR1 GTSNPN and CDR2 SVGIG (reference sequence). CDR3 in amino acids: CAWFGQAGELFF. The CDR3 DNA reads TGTGCCTGGTTCGGACAGGCCGGGGAGCTGTTTTTT.

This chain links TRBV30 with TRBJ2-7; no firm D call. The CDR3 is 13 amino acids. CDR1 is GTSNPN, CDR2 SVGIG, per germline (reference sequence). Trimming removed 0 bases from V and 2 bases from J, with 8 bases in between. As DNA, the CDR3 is TGTGCCTGGAGTGTATACCAGGCCTACGAGCAGTACTTC. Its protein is CAWSVYQAYEQYF.

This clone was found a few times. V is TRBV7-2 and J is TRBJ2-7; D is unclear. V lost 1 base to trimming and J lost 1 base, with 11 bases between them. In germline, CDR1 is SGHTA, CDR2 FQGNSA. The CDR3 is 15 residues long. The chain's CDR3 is CASSLGAGASYEQYF. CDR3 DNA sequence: TGTGCCAGCAGCTTAGGGGCTGGCGCGTCCTACGAGCAGTACTTC.

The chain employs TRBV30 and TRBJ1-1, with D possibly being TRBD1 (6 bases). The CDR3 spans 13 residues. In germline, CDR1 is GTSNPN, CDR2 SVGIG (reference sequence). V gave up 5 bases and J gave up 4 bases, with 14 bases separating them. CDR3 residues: CAWSTQQGTEAFF. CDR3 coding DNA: TGTGCCTGGTCGACACAACAGGGCACTGAAGCTTTCTTT.

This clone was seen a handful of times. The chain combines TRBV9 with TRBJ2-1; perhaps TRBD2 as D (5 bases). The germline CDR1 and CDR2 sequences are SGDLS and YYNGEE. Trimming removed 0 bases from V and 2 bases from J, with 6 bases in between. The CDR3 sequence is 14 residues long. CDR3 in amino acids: CASSVDGTYNEQFF. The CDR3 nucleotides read TGTGCCAGCAGCGTAGACGGGACCTACAATGAGCAGTTCTTC.

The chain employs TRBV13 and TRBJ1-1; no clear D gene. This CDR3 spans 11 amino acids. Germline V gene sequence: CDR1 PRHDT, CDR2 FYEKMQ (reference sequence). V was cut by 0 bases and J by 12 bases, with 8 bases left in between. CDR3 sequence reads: CASSLGGSTFF. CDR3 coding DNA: TGTGCCAGCAGCTTAGGGGGCTCGACTTTCTTT. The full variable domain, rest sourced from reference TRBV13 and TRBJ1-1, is AAGVIQSPRHLIKEKRETATLKCYPIPRHDTVYWYQQGPGQDPQFLISFYEKMQSDKGSIPDRFSAQQFSDYHSELNMSSLELGDSALYFCASSLGGSTFFGQGTRLTVV.

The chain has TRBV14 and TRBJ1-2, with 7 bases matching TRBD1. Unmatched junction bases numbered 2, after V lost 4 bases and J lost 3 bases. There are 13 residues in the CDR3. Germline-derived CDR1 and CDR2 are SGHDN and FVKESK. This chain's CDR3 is CASSPGQHYGYTF. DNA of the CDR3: TGTGCCAGCAGCCCGGGACAGCACTATGGCTACACCTTC.

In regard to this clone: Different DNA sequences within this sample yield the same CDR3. CDR3 sequence reads: CASSPPSSDTQYF. The CDR3 nucleotides read TGTGCCAGCTCACCACCGTCGTCCGATACGCAGTATTTT. This chain joins TRBV18 and TRBJ2-3; D is unresolved. The V end lost 0 bases, the J end lost 6 bases, and 7 bases lay between the germline ends. Germline V lookup: CDR1 KGHSH, CDR2 LQKENI. The CDR3 has 13 amino acids.

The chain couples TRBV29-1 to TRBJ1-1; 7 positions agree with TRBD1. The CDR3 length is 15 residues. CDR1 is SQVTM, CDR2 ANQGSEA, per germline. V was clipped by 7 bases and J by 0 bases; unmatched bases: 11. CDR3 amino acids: CSAQSGQIMNTEAFF. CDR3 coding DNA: TGCAGCGCCCAATCGGGACAGATTATGAACACTGAAGCTTTCTTT.

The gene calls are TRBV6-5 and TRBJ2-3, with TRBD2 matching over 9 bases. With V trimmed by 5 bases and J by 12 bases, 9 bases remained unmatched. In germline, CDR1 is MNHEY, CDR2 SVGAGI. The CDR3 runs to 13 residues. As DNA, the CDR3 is TGTGCCAGCAGTAAGGGACTAGCTGATTTACAGTATTTT. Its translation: CASSKGLADLQYF.

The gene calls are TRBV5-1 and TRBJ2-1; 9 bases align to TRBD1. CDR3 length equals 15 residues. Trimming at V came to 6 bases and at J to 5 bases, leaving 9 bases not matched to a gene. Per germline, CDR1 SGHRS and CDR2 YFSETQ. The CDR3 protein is CASTLRDRVDNEQFF. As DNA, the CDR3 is TGCGCCAGCACCCTGAGGGACAGGGTCGACAATGAGCAGTTCTTC.

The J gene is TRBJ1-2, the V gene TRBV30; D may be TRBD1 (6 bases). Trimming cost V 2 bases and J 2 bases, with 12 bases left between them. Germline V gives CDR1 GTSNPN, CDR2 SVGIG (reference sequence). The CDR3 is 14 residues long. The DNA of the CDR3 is TGTGCCTGGAGTCCTAGGGGGGGGAACTATGGCTACACCTTC. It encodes CAWSPRGGNYGYTF.

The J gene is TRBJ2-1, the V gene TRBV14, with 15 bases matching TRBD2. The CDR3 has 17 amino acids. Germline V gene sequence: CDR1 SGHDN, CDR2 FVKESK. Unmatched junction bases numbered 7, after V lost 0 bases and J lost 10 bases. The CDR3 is CASSQDWGLAGGGEQFF. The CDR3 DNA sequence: TGTGCCAGCAGCCAAGATTGGGGACTAGCGGGAGGAGGGGAGCAGTTCTTC.

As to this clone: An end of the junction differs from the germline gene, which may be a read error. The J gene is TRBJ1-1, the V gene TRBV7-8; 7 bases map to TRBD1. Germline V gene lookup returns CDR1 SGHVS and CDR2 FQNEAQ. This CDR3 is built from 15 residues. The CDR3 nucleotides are TGTGCCAGCACCTTAGAGTGGACAGGGAACACTGAAGCTTTCTTT. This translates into CASTLEWTGNTEAFF.

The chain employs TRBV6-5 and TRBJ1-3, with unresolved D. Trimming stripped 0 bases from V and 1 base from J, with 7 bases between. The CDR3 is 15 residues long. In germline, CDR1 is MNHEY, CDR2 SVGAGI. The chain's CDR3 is CASSYSALSGNTIYF. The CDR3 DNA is TGTGCCAGCAGTTACTCAGCTTTGTCTGGAAACACCATATATTTT.

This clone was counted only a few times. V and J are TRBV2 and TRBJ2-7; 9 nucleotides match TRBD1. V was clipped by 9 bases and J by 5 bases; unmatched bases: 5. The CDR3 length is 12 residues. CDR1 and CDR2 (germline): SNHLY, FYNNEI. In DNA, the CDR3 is TGTGCCAGTGCCGGGACAGGGAACGAGCAGTACTTC. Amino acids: CASAGTGNEQYF.

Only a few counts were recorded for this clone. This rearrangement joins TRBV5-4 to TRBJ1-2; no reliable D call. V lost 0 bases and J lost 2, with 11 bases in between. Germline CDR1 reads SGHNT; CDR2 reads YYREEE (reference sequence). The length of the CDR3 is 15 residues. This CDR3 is CASSLVGGMNYGYTF. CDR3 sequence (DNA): TGTGCCAGCAGCTTGGTTGGCGGGATGAACTATGGCTACACCTTC.

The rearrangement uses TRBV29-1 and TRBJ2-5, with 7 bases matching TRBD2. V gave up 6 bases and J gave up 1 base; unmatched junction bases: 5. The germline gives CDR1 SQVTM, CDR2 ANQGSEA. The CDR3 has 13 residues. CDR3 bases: TGCAGCGTACGAACTAGCGCCCAAGAGACCCAGTACTTC. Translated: CSVRTSAQETQYF.